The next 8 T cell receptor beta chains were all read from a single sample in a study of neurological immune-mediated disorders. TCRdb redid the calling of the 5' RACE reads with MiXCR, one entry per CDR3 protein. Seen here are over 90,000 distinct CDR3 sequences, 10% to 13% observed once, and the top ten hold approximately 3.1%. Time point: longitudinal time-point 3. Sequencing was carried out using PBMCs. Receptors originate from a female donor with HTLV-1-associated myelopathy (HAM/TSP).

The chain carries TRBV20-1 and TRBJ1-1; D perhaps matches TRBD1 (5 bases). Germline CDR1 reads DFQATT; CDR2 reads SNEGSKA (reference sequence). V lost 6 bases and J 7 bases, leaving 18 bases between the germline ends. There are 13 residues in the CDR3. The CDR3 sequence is CSAKPLGLVEAFF. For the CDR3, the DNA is TGCAGTGCAAAACCACTGGGGCTGGTTGAAGCTTTCTTT.

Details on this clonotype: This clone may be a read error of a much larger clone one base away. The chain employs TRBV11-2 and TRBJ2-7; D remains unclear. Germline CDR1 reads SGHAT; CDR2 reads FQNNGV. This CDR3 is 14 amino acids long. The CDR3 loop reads CVSSYSDNWYEQYF. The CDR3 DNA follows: TGTGTCAGCAGCTACAGCGATAATTGGTACGAGCAGTACTTC.

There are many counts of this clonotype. The chain's CDR3 is CASSPDRQGANVLTF. The CDR3 DNA sequence: TGCGCCAGCAGCCCGGACAGGCAGGGGGCCAACGTCCTGACTTTC. V and J are TRBV5-1 and TRBJ2-6; 7 nucleotides align to TRBD1. Germline CDR1 is SGHRS and CDR2 is YFSETQ. The CDR3 covers 15 residues. V trimming: 4 bases; J trimming: 4 bases; junction bases outside the gene matches: 5.

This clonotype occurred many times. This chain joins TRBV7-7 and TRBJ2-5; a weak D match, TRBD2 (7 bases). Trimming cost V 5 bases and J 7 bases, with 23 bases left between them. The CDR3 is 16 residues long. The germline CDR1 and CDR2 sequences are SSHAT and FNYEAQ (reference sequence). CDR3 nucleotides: TGTGCCAGCAGCCCCCGGTCTCCCGCGGGGGCCCCGACCCAGTACTTC. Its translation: CASSPRSPAGAPTQYF.

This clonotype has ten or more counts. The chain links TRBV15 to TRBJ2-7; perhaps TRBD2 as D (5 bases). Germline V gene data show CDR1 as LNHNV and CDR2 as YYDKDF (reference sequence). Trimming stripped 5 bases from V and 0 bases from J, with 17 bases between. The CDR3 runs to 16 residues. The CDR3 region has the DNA TGTGCCACCAGCCCGAGTAGGGAGCGGCACTCCTACGAGCAGTACTTC. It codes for CATSPSRERHSYEQYF. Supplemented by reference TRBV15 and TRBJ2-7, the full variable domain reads DAMVIQNPRYQVTQFGKPVTLSCSQTLNHNVMYWYQQKSSQAPKLLFHYYDKDFNNEADTPDNFQSRRPNTSFCFLDIRSPGLGDTAMYLCATSPSRERHSYEQYFGPGTRLTVT.

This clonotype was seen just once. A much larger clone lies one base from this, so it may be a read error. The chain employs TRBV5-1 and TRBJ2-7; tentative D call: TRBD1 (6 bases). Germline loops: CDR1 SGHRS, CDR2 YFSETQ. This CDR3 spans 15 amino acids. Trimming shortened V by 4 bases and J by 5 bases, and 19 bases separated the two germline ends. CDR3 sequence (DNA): TGCGCCAGCAGCGCTGTTCCGGTACAGGGAAACGAGCAGTACTTC. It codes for CASSAVPVQGNEQYF.

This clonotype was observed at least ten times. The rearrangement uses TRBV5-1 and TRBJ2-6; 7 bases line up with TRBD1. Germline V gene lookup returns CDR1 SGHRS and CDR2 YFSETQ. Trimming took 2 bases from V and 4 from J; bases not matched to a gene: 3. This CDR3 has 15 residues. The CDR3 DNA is TGCGCCAGCAGCTTTACAGGGGCCGGGGCCAACGTCCTGACTTTC. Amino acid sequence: CASSFTGAGANVLTF.

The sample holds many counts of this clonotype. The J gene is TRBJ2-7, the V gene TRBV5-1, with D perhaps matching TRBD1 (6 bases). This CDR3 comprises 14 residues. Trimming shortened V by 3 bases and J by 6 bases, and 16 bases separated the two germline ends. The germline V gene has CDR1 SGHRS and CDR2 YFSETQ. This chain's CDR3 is CASSSGQAVGEQYF. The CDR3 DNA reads TGCGCCAGCAGCTCGGGACAAGCGGTAGGCGAGCAGTACTTC. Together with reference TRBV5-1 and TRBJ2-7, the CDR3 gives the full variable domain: KAGVTQTPRYLIKTRGQQVTLSCSPISGHRSVSWYQQTPGQGLQFLFEYFSETQRNKGNFPGRFSGRQFSNSRSEMNVSTLELGDSALYLCASSSGQAVGEQYFGPGTRLTVT.